Below, one T cell receptor beta chain is given with its context. Its antigen remains unknown. Being one base from a much bigger clone, this may be a read error. The data were obtained in a study of neurological immune-mediated disorders. Points from the study as a whole: Across subjects, no CDR3 amino acid sequence appeared in expanded clones of more than one subject, a finding that suggested private repertoires in all groups. The multiple sclerosis repertoire cluster had no clinical or MRI feature associated with it.

This CDR3 is 14 amino acids long. Trimming at V came to 10 bases and at J to 3 bases, leaving 9 bases not matched to a gene. 5'RACE with 10-nucleotide random UMIs generated the cDNA. The authors obtained over 180 million TCR-beta sequences from 15-18 subjects per sequencing run. Each CDR3 protein gets one entry after TCRdb re-called the 5' RACE reads with MiXCR. The table shows 54,000 or so distinct CDR3 sequences, with 3% to 4% occurring only once. This chain connects TRBV12-3 or TRBV12-4 to TRBJ2-7; 10 positions match TRBD2. Sequencing input: PBMCs. The source of this sequence is a woman under 40 with multiple sclerosis. The CDR3 bases are TGTGCCATCAGCATAGCGGGAGGCCGCTACGAGCAGTACTTC. Its protein is CAISIAGGRYEQYF.